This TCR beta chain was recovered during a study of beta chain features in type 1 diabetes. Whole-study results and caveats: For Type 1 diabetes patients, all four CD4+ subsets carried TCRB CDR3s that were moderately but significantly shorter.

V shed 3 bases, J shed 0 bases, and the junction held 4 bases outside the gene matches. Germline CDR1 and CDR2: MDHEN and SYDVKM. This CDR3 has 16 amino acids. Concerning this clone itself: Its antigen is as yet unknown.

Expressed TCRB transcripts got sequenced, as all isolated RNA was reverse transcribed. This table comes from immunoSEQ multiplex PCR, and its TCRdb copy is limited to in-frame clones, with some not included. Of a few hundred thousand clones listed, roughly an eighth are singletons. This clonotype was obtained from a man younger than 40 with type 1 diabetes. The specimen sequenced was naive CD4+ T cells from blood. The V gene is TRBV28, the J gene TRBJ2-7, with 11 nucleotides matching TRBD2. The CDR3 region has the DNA TGTGCCAGCAGTTTCCCCGGGACTAGCGGCTCCTACGAGCAGTACTTC. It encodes CASSFPGTSGSYEQYF.